The 13 T cell receptor beta chains listed next were all sequenced from one sample in a study of cytomegalovirus exposure and HLA in healthy donors (dated by TCRdb to about 2017). Library creation used the immunoSEQ multiplex PCR assay. For the multiplex PCR, a mixture combining 60 forward primers for TCR Vbeta segments and 13 reverse primers for TCR Jbeta segments was used. The table was pulled from immuneACCESS by TCRdb, which kept in-frame rearrangements only. Such tables lose some clones; where checked, under half of the loss comes from unresolved V genes, and the rest has no known cause. This sample gives 110,000 to 150,000 clones in total; around 80% of them show up just once. Of the sample, around 9.7% is held by the ten largest clones. The sample consisted of PBMCs. Source of these receptors: a woman in her fifties or sixties in good health and CMV-seropositive.

The J gene is TRBJ2-7, the V gene TRBV7-9, with TRBD1 as a possible D gene (6 bases). The CDR3 length is 14 residues. The V and J ends lost 5 bases and 4 bases respectively, with 15 bases between them. The V gene's germline CDR1 is SEHNR and CDR2 FQNEAQ (reference sequence). DNA for the CDR3: TGTGCCAGCAGCCGACAGGCCCCCCTATACGAGCAGTACTTC. This translates into CASSRQAPLYEQYF.

The CDR3 sequence: CASSHGALNTEAFF. The CDR3 DNA reads TGTGCCAGCAGTCATGGGGCGCTGAACACTGAAGCTTTCTTT. The chain has TRBV27 and TRBJ1-1; a possible D gene is TRBD1 (5 bases). The V end lost 5 bases, the J end lost 0 bases, and 10 bases lay between the germline ends. This CDR3 has 14 amino acids. Germline V CDR1 and CDR2: MNHEY, SMNVEV (reference sequence).

The CDR3 DNA is TGCGCCAGCAGCTCAGCGGGCTACGAGCAGTACTTC. It yields the protein CASSSAGYEQYF. The chain uses TRBV5-1 and TRBJ2-7; D might be TRBD2 (6 bases). This CDR3 has 12 amino acids. V lost 3 bases and J lost 3, with 7 bases in between. From germline, CDR1 is SGHRS and CDR2 YFSETQ.

Regarding this clone: Additional DNA sequences in this sample encode the identical CDR3. The rearrangement links TRBV28 to TRBJ2-7; possibly TRBD1 for D (5 bases). The CDR3 runs to 12 residues. Trimming removed 3 bases at V and 4 bases at J, with 7 bases between. Germline V CDR1 and CDR2: MDHEN, SYDVKM. The CDR3 region has the DNA TGTGCCAGCAGTTTCCCAGGGTACGAGCAGTACTTC. Amino acids: CASSFPGYEQYF.

The rearrangement links TRBV7-9 to TRBJ1-4; the D is unclear. This CDR3 region has 15 residues. Germline lookup yields CDR1 SEHNR and CDR2 FQNEAQ (reference sequence). Trimming took 2 bases from V and 8 from J, leaving 15 bases between them. The CDR3 loop is CASSLPSAGWEKLFF. In nucleotides, the CDR3 is TGTGCCAGCAGCTTACCCTCAGCAGGTTGGGAAAAACTGTTTTTT.

This clone was detected only once. The chain uses TRBV28 and TRBJ2-2, with 8 positions matching TRBD2. V shed 7 bases and J 3 bases; nucleotides not matched to a gene: 7. The CDR3 runs 15 residues. Germline CDR1 reads MDHEN; CDR2 reads SYDVKM. CDR3 region: CASNQLAAYTGELFF. The CDR3 region has the DNA TGTGCCAGCAATCAACTAGCGGCCTACACCGGGGAGCTGTTTTTT.

The chain couples TRBV7-9 to TRBJ1-1; 8 positions match TRBD1. The V gene's germline CDR1 is SEHNR and CDR2 FQNEAQ (reference sequence). The V and J ends lost 6 bases and 1 base, in that order; junction bases with no gene match: 7. The CDR3 totals 15 residues. CDR3 residues: CASRSTGTGNTEAFF. DNA for the CDR3: TGTGCCAGCAGGTCGACCGGGACAGGGAACACTGAAGCTTTCTTT.

This clone showed up many times. This sequence joins TRBV2 and TRBJ1-1; weak D call: TRBD1 (5 bases). The CDR3 is 13 residues long. From germline, CDR1 is SNHLY and CDR2 FYNNEI. The V gene lost 3 bases and the J gene lost 5 bases, with 10 bases spanning the gap. The CDR3 here is CASSEAGRTEAFF. In DNA, the CDR3 is TGTGCCAGCAGTGAGGCGGGGCGGACTGAAGCTTTCTTT.

V is TRBV20-1 and J is TRBJ1-2, with D perhaps TRBD1 (5 bases). V shed 3 bases and J shed 9 bases, with 11 bases lying between them. This CDR3 is 11 amino acids long. Germline loops: CDR1 DFQATT, CDR2 SNEGSKA (reference sequence). CDR3 residues: CSASLSDSYTF. The CDR3 DNA reads TGCAGTGCTAGTCTATCGGACAGCTACACCTTC.

The V and J genes are TRBV5-5 and TRBJ2-7; perhaps TRBD1 as D (6 bases). With 0 bases removed from V and 0 bases from J, the gap between germline ends came to 10 bases. The CDR3 has 15 residues. Germline V CDR1 and CDR2: SGHKS, YYEKEE (reference sequence). Here the CDR3 reads CASSLVDRISYEQYF. DNA of the CDR3: TGTGCCAGCAGCTTGGTCGACAGGATCTCCTACGAGCAGTACTTC.

The chain is built from TRBV4-3 and TRBJ1-1; D is unclear. The CDR3 loop spans 12 amino acids. Germline CDR1 LGHNA, CDR2 YSLEER. The V end lost 1 base, the J end lost 6 bases, and 6 bases lay between the germline ends. The CDR3 sequence: CASSQGASEAFF. In DNA, the CDR3 is TGCGCCAGCAGCCAAGGCGCCTCTGAAGCTTTCTTT.

V gene TRBV6-6 combines with J gene TRBJ1-2, with 7 bases aligning to TRBD1. Per the germline V gene, CDR1 is MNHNY and CDR2 is SVGAGI (reference sequence). The V gene end was trimmed by 5 bases and the J gene end by 8 bases; junction bases not matched to a gene: 8. There are 13 residues in the CDR3. CDR3 sequence reads: CASSQTGLDGYTF. The CDR3 nucleotides are TGTGCCAGCAGTCAGACAGGGCTGGACGGCTACACCTTC.

The chain carries TRBV5-1 and TRBJ2-1; 10 positions match TRBD2. Germline V gene lookup returns CDR1 SGHRS and CDR2 YFSETQ. After removal of 5 bases from V and 7 bases from J, the junction contained 18 bases not matched to a gene. The CDR3 loop spans 18 amino acids. The CDR3 sequence: CASRWRVVVAGGGNEQFF. The CDR3 coding sequence is TGCGCCAGCAGATGGAGGGTAGTGGTAGCGGGAGGCGGGAATGAGCAGTTCTTC.